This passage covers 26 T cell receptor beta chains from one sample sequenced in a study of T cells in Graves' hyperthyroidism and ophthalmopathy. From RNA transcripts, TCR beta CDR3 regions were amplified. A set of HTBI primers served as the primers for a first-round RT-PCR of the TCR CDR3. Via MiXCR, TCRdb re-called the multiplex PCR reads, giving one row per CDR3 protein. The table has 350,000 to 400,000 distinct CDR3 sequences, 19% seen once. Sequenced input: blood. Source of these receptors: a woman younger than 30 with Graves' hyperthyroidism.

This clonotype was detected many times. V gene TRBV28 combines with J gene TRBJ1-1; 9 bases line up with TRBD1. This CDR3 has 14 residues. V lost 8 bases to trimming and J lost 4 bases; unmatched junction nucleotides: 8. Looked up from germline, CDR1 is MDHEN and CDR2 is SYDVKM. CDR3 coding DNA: TGTGCCAGCCATTCACAGGGGGCGGTCACTGAAGCTTTCTTT. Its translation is CASHSQGAVTEAFF.

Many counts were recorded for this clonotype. The DNA of the CDR3 is TGTGCCAGCAGCTTAGGTTGGCAGCCCCAGCATTTT. The encoded protein is CASSLGWQPQHF. The chain couples TRBV7-2 to TRBJ1-5; D unclear. Trimming left V 1 base short and J 7 bases short, with 5 bases between. This CDR3 is 12 amino acids long. Germline loops: CDR1 SGHTA, CDR2 FQGNSA.

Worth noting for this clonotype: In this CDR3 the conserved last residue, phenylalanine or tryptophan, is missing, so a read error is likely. The CDR3 loop reads CASRPDTNYGYTY. CDR3 DNA sequence: TGTGCCAGCAGACCAGACACTAACTATGGCTACACCTAC. The chain recombines TRBV2 with TRBJ1-2; D not resolved. With 6 bases removed from V and 0 bases from J, the gap between germline ends came to 8 bases. Per germline, CDR1 SNHLY and CDR2 FYNNEI. This CDR3 contains 13 residues.

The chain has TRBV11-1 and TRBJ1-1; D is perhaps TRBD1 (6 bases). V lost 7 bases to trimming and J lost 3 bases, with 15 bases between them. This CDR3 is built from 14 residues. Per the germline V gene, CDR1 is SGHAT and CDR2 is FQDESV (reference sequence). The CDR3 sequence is CASKASGAYTEAFF. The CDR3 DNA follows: TGTGCCAGCAAGGCCTCAGGGGCCTACACTGAAGCTTTCTTT.

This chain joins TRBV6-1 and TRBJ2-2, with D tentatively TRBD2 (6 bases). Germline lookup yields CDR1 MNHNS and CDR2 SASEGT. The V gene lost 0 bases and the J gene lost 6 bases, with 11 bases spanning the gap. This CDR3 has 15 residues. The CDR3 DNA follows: TGTGCCAGCAGTGAAGCACCGGGACTCCCCGGGGAGCTGTTTTTT. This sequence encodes CASSEAPGLPGELFF.

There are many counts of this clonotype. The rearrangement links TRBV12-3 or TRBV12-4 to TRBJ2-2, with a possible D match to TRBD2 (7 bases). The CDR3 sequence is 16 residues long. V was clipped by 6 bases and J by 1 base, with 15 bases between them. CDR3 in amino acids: CASRSSGGGNTGELFF. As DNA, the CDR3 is TGTGCCAGCAGGAGCTCGGGGGGCGGGAACACCGGGGAGCTGTTTTTT.

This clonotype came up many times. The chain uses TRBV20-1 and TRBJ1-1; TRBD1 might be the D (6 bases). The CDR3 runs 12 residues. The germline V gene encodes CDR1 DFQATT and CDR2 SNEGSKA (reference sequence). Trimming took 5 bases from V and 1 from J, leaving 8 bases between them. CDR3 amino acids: CSAGTTNTEAFF. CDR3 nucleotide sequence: TGCAGTGCTGGGACAACGAACACTGAAGCTTTCTTT.

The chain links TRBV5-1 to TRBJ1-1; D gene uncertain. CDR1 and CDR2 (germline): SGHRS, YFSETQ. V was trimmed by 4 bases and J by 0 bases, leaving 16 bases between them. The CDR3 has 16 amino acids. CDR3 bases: TGCGCCAGCAGCCCCCGGAATACACCTCTGAACACTGAAGCTTTCTTT. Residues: CASSPRNTPLNTEAFF.

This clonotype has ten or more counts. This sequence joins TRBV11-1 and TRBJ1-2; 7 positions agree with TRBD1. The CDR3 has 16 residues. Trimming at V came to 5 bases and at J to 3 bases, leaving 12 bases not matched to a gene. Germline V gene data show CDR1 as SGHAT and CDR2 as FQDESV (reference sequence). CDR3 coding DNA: TGTGCCAGCAGCCGAGATACAGGGGTAGTAGACTATGGCTACACCTTC. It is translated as CASSRDTGVVDYGYTF.

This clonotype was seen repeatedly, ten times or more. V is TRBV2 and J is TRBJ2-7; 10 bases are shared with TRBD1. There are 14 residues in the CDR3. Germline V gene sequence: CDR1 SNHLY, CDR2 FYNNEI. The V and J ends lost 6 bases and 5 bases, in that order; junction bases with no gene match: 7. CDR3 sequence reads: CASRDGTGENEQYF. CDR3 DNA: TGTGCCAGCAGGGATGGGACAGGGGAAAACGAGCAGTACTTC.

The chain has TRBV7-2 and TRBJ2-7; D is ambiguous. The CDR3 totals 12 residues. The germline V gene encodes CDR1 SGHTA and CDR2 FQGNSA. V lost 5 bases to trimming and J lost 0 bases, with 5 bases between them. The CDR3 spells CASSAHSYEQYF. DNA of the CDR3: TGTGCCAGCAGCGCCCACTCCTACGAGCAGTACTTC. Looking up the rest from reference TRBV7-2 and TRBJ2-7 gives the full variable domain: GAGVSQSPSNKVTEKGKDVELRCDPISGHTALYWYRQSLGQGLEFLIYFQGNSAPDKSGLPSDRFSAERTGGSVSTLTIQRTQQEDSAVYLCASSAHSYEQYFGPGTRLTVT.

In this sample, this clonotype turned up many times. CDR3 bases: TGTGCCACCAGCAGAGATCAGGGGCTGTTGCTCTTTTCTGGGGCCAACGTCCTGACTTTC. It encodes CATSRDQGLLLFSGANVLTF. The chain employs TRBV15 and TRBJ2-6; tentative D call: TRBD1 (6 bases). This CDR3 has 20 amino acids. Trimming removed 0 bases at V and 1 base at J, with 19 bases between. Germline V CDR1 and CDR2: LNHNV, YYDKDF (reference sequence).

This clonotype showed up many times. The DNA for the CDR3 is TGCAGTGCTAGGAGCGGGTCAACCTACGAGCAGTACTTC. The encoded protein is CSARSGSTYEQYF. V is TRBV20-1 and J is TRBJ2-7; D may be TRBD2 (6 bases). CDR1 is DFQATT, CDR2 SNEGSKA, per germline (reference sequence). This CDR3 spans 13 amino acids. The germline V and J ends were trimmed by 3 bases and 2 bases, with 11 bases remaining between them.

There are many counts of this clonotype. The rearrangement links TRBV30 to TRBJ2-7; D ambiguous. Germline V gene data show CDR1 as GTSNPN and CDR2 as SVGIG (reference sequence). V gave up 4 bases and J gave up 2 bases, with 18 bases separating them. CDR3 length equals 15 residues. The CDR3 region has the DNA TGTGCCTGGACCCCTTCAAGGGTTGGCCCCTACGAGCAGTACTTC. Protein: CAWTPSRVGPYEQYF.

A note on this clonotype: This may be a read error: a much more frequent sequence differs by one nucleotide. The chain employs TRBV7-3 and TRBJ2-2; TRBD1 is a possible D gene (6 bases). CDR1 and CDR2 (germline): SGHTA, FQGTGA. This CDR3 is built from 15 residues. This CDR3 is CASSLGGVNTGELLF. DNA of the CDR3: TGTGCCAGCAGCTTAGGGGGCGTGAACACCGGGGAGCTGTTGTTT. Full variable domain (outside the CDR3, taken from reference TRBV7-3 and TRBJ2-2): GAGVSQTPSNKVTEKGKYVELRCDPISGHTALYWYRQSLGQGPEFLIYFQGTGAADDSGLPNDRFFAVRPEGSVSTLKIQRTERGDSAVYLCASSLGGVNTGELLFGEGSRLTVL.

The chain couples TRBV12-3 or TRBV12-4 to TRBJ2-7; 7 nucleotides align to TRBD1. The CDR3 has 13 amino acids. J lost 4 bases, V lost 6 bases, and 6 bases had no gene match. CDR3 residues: CASRRDRIYEQYF. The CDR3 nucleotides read TGTGCCAGCAGACGGGACAGAATATACGAGCAGTACTTC.

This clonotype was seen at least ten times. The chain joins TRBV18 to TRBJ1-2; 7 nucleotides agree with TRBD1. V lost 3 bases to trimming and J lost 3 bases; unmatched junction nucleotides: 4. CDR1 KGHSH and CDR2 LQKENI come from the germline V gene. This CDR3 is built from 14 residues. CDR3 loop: CASSPQGDDYGYTF. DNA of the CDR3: TGTGCCAGCTCACCCCAGGGGGACGACTATGGCTACACCTTC.

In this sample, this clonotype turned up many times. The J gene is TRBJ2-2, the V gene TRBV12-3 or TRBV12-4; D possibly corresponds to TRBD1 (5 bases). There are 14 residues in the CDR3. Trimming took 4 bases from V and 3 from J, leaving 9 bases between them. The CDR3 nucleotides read TGTGCCAGCAGTTCGACAGCTTACACCGGGGAGCTGTTTTTT. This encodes CASSSTAYTGELFF.

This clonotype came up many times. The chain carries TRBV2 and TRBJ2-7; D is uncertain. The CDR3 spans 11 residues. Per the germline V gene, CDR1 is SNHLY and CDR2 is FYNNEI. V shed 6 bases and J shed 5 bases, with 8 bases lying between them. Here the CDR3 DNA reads TGTGCCAGCAGGCACCTCGACGAGCAGTACTTC. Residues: CASRHLDEQYF.

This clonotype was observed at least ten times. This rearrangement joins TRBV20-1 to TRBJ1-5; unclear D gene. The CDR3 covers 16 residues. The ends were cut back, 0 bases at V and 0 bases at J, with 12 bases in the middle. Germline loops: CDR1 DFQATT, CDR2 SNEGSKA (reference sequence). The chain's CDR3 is CSARDTETYSNQPQHF. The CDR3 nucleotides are TGCAGTGCTAGAGATACGGAAACCTATAGCAATCAGCCCCAGCATTTT.

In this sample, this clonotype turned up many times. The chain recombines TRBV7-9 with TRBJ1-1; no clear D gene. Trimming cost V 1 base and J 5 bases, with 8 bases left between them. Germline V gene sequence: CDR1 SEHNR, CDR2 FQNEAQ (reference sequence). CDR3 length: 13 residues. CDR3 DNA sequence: TGTGCCAGCAGCTTAGTATCGGGAACTGAAGCTTTCTTT. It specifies CASSLVSGTEAFF.

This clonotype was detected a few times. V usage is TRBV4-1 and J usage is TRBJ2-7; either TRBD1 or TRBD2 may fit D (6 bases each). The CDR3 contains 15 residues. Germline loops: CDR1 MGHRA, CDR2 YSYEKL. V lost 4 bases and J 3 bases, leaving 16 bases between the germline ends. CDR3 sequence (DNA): TGCGCCAGCAGCCCAGGGCCGGGGGCAGGCTACGAGCAGTACTTC. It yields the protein CASSPGPGAGYEQYF.

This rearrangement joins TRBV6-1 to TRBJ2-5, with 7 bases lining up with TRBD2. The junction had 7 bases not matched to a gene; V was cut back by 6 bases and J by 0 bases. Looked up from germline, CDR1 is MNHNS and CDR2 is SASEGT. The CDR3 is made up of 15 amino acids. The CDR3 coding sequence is TGTGCCAGCAGAGCGAGCGGGACGTACCAAGAGACCCAGTACTTC. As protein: CASRASGTYQETQYF.

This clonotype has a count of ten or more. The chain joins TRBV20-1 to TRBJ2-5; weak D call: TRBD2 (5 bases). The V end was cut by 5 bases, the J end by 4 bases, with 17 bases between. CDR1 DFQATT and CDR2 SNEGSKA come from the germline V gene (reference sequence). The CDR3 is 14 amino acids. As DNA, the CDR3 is TGCAGTGCTGGCGTCTTCGGGATGGGAGAGACCCAGTACTTC. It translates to CSAGVFGMGETQYF.

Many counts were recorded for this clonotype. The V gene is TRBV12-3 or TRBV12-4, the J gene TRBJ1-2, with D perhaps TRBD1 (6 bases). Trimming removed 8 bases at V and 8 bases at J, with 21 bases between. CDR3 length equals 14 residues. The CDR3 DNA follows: TGTGCCAGCCACTGGGGCAGGGGAAGGTTGGGCTACACCTTC. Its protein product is CASHWGRGRLGYTF.

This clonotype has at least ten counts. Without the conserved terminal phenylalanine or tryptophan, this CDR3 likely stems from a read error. The CDR3 is CASSADGNYGYTV. The CDR3 DNA reads as TGTGCCAGCTCAGCCGACGGAAACTATGGCTACACCGTC. The V gene is TRBV6-1, the J gene TRBJ1-2, with D uncertain. The V gene lost 8 bases and the J gene lost 2 bases, with 12 bases spanning the gap. The CDR3 has 13 residues. CDR1 MNHNS and CDR2 SASEGT come from the germline V gene.